These 20 T cell receptor beta chains came from one sample sequenced in a study of cytomegalovirus exposure and HLA in healthy donors. Profiled with immunoSEQ multiplex PCR; TCRdb holds only in-frame clones, not every one. This repertoire shows 70,000 to 75,000 clones, around 94% found once; its top ten account for 3% to 3.5%. Sequenced material: PBMCs. The receptors shown here come from a woman under 30 in good health and CMV-seropositive.

The chain combines TRBV6-1 with TRBJ2-2, with D unclear. This CDR3 is 11 amino acids long. Looked up from germline, CDR1 is MNHNS and CDR2 is SASEGT. V dropped 6 bases and J dropped 4 bases, with 3 bases sitting between them. The CDR3: CASSLTGELFF. CDR3 in DNA: TGTGCCAGCAGCCTCACCGGGGAGCTGTTTTTT.

The V call is TRBV5-8, the J call TRBJ1-2, with D perhaps TRBD1 (5 bases). Germline assignment: CDR1 SGHTS and CDR2 YDEGEE. V gave up 6 bases and J gave up 0 bases, with 9 bases separating them. This CDR3 region has 13 residues. The CDR3 region is CASTPRANYGYTF. The CDR3 nucleotides are TGTGCCAGCACCCCCAGGGCTAACTATGGCTACACCTTC. The entire variable domain, with the rest obtained from reference TRBV5-8 and TRBJ1-2, is as follows: EAGVTQSPTHLIKTRGQQATLRCSPISGHTSVYWYQQALGLGLQFLLWYDEGEERNRGNFPPRFSGRQFPNYSSELNVNALELEDSALYLCASTPRANYGYTFGSGTRLTVV.

The gene calls are TRBV19 and TRBJ2-3; 9 nucleotides line up with TRBD1. The V gene's germline CDR1 is LNHDA and CDR2 SQIVND (reference sequence). This CDR3 region has 15 residues. V dropped 3 bases and J dropped 3; count of bases not matched to a gene: 4. CDR3 sequence reads: CASSMGTGRTDTQYF. The CDR3 DNA reads as TGTGCCAGTAGTATGGGGACAGGGAGGACAGATACGCAGTATTTT.

The rearrangement joins TRBV6-1 to TRBJ1-1, with a possible D match to TRBD1 (6 bases). Deletions cut 2 bases from V and 1 base from J, with 11 bases between. The CDR3 is 15 amino acids. From germline, CDR1 is MNHNS and CDR2 SASEGT. The CDR3 spells CASSERRGGNTEAFF. The CDR3 DNA follows: TGTGCCAGCAGTGAACGGAGAGGGGGGAACACTGAAGCTTTCTTT.

The chain joins TRBV5-1 to TRBJ2-7, with 9 bases lining up with TRBD1. V lost 0 bases to trimming and J lost 7 bases; unmatched junction nucleotides: 8. This CDR3 is built from 15 residues. The V gene's germline CDR1 is SGHRS and CDR2 YFSETQ. CDR3 protein: CASSLEGQGTREQYF. The CDR3 DNA is TGCGCCAGCAGCTTGGAGGGACAGGGCACGAGAGAGCAGTACTTC.

J is TRBJ1-2 and V is TRBV7-9; TRBD1 might be the D (5 bases). The V end was cut by 2 bases, the J end by 10 bases, with 11 bases between. The length of the CDR3 is 12 residues. Germline CDR1 SEHNR, CDR2 FQNEAQ (reference sequence). The CDR3 spells CASSLSQGIYTF. In DNA, the CDR3 is TGTGCCAGCAGCTTATCGCAGGGAATCTACACCTTC.

The chain recombines TRBV6-6 with TRBJ2-7; the match to TRBD1 covers 9 bases. V lost 8 bases, J lost 5 bases, and 4 bases stayed unmatched. This CDR3 region has 12 residues. CDR1 is MNHNY and CDR2 is SVGAGI in the germline V gene (reference sequence). In nucleotides, the CDR3 is TGTGCCAGCCGACAGGGGGGGAACGAGCAGTACTTC. The encoded protein is CASRQGGNEQYF.

This chain uses TRBV6-6 with TRBJ1-1; D not resolved. Germline V gives CDR1 MNHNY, CDR2 SVGAGI (reference sequence). The CDR3 consists of 14 residues. V shed 2 bases and J shed 4 bases, with 11 bases lying between them. The CDR3 spells CASSYVEAGTEAFF. The CDR3 nucleotides read TGTGCCAGCAGTTACGTCGAGGCGGGCACTGAAGCTTTCTTT.

This clone was seen only once. This chain links TRBV2 with TRBJ1-3, with 7 bases matching TRBD1. The CDR3 extends over 13 amino acids. Per germline, CDR1 SNHLY and CDR2 FYNNEI. The V segment lost 8 bases and the J segment 5 bases; nucleotides outside the gene matches: 6. CDR3 loop: CASHRTGRNTIYF. The CDR3 bases are TGTGCCAGCCACAGGACAGGTCGAAACACCATATATTTT.

The chain employs TRBV9 and TRBJ2-3, with 8 bases aligning to TRBD1. The germline gives CDR1 SGDLS, CDR2 YYNGEE. V lost 5 bases to trimming and J lost 7 bases; unmatched junction nucleotides: 15. The CDR3 has 16 residues. The CDR3 DNA reads as TGTGCCAGCAGTGGTGTTTCAGGACAGGGACTGAATACGCAGTATTTT. Translating it yields CASSGVSGQGLNTQYF.

V is TRBV27 and J is TRBJ2-1; D is perhaps TRBD1 (5 bases). The CDR3 is 14 residues long. Trimming pared 3 bases from V and 7 bases from J, leaving 13 bases between. Germline CDR1 is MNHEY and CDR2 is SMNVEV (reference sequence). DNA of the CDR3: TGTGCCAGCAGTTTTACAGGAAATAGTAATGAGCAGTTCTTC. This codes for CASSFTGNSNEQFF.

The chain links TRBV5-6 to TRBJ1-1; D is undetermined. The ends were cut back, 0 bases at V and 1 base at J, with 4 bases in the middle. The CDR3 runs to 13 residues. Germline V gene lookup returns CDR1 SGHDT and CDR2 YYEEEE. As DNA, the CDR3 is TGTGCCAGCAGCTTGGCCAGGAACACTGAAGCTTTCTTT. It yields the protein CASSLARNTEAFF.

This clone was seen only once. The V call is TRBV5-8, the J call TRBJ2-1; 13 nucleotides match TRBD2. The CDR3 contains 19 residues. CDR1 is SGHTS, CDR2 YDEGEE, per germline. V lost 4 bases to trimming and J lost 6 bases; unmatched junction nucleotides: 16. The chain's CDR3 is CASSIGPRTSGGTRNEQFF. DNA of the CDR3: TGTGCCAGCAGCATTGGTCCTCGGACTAGCGGGGGTACTCGCAATGAGCAGTTCTTC.

The chain recombines TRBV25-1 with TRBJ1-1; 7 bases match TRBD1. The germline gives CDR1 MGHDK, CDR2 SYGVNS. The CDR3 is 14 residues long. V was pared by 0 bases and J by 6 bases, with 4 bases of the junction left unmatched. The CDR3 nucleotides read TGTGCCAGCAGTGAATATTCTCAGGGGGCTGAAGCTTTCTTT. This translates into CASSEYSQGAEAFF.

The rearrangement joins TRBV5-1 to TRBJ1-1, with 11 positions matching TRBD1. Per germline, CDR1 SGHRS and CDR2 YFSETQ. The length of the CDR3 is 15 residues. V was clipped by 4 bases and J by 1 base; unmatched bases: 3. CDR3 DNA sequence: TGCGCCAGCAGCCATGGACAGGGGGCGAACACTGAAGCTTTCTTT. This translates into CASSHGQGANTEAFF.

The chain carries TRBV18 and TRBJ2-3; tentative D call: TRBD2 (7 bases). The CDR3 extends over 16 amino acids. The V gene's germline CDR1 is KGHSH and CDR2 LQKENI. V was pared by 3 bases and J by 5 bases, with 18 bases between. The CDR3 nucleotides read TGTGCCAGCTCACCTGGACAGAGGGGGGGAAGAGATACGCAGTATTTT. Translation gives CASSPGQRGGRDTQYF.

V is TRBV5-8 and J is TRBJ2-7; D may be TRBD2 (5 bases). Germline V gene lookup returns CDR1 SGHTS and CDR2 YDEGEE. This CDR3 has 11 amino acids. Trimming stripped 6 bases from V and 6 bases from J, with 10 bases between. In nucleotides, the CDR3 is TGTGCCAGCATCGGAGGACGCGAGCAGTACTTC. As protein: CASIGGREQYF.

This chain uses TRBV13 with TRBJ2-5, with 7 positions matching TRBD1. This CDR3 region has 14 residues. The trim removed 5 bases at V and 6 bases at J, leaving 9 bases unmatched. Germline V gene lookup returns CDR1 PRHDT and CDR2 FYEKMQ (reference sequence). The CDR3 nucleotides are TGTGCCAGCAGCACGAGACAGGGTGGAAAGACCCAGTACTTC. It codes for CASSTRQGGKTQYF.

CDR3 sequence reads: CASGLGNREEAFF. CDR3 bases: TGTGCTAGTGGTTTGGGAAACAGGGAGGAAGCTTTCTTT. This sequence joins TRBV12-5 and TRBJ1-1, with D maybe TRBD1 (6 bases). This CDR3 has 13 amino acids. The V and J ends lost 1 base and 8 bases respectively, with 11 bases between them. The germline V gene has CDR1 LGHNT and CDR2 FRNRAP.

The chain combines TRBV6-5 with TRBJ2-1; perhaps TRBD2 as D (5 bases). V was trimmed by 7 bases and J by 8 bases, leaving 15 bases between them. The CDR3 length is 13 residues. Germline V gives CDR1 MNHEY, CDR2 SVGAGI. CDR3 loop: CASTDYRPDEQFF. As DNA, the CDR3 is TGTGCCAGCACAGACTACCGACCAGATGAGCAGTTCTTC.